This T cell receptor beta chain was found in a study of blood T cell repertoires in COVID-19 (dated by TCRdb to the early 2020s). In the study overall: Collaborator samples came from the United States, Italy and Spain and covered acute and convalescent phases of COVID-19. The material from the prospective study consisted of cDNA or gDNA derived from T cells, B-cell-depleted T cells, or PBMCs. Deeply sampled blood TCRbeta repertoires from subjects exposed to, actively infected with, or recovered from COVID-19 were included in the dataset. A freely available public database, intended as a resource for researchers studying the immune response to SARS-CoV-2, is where the repertoires were released. Samples were obtained from the ongoing ImmuneRACE study (first 160 participants) and from over 1,000 subjects provided by 6 global collaborators. Sample metadata almost always included a de-identified subject ID, COVID-19 status, age in years and sex. Where HLA class I and class II types were available, the types were taken from metadata supplied by the sample provider, not from assay-based typing.

Participants in the prospective study were enrolled through a virtual design, were aged about 18 to 100 years, and lived in approximately 25 United States geographic areas. Cohort assignment in the prospective study relied on participant-reported clinical history from a screening survey and a study questionnaire. Exposed participants had been in contact, within 2 weeks of entering the study, with a person who had a PCR-confirmed or clinician-diagnosed case of COVID-19. In the prospective study, whole blood, serum and a nasopharyngeal or oropharyngeal swab were collected from each participant by mobile phlebotomists. Prospective study participants could optionally give additional blood draws and questionnaires over an approximately 2-month period. Before DNA extraction, prospective study blood samples were shipped either frozen or at room temperature. V loses 1 base, J loses 3 bases, and the germline ends lie 7 bases apart. The CDR3 measures 14 amino acids from cysteine to phenylalanine. CDR3 DNA only is kept here, 42 bases in frame from base 1. In the germline V gene (reference sequence), CDR1 corresponds to LNHDA and CDR2 to SQIVND.

The full study reports these points: The quantity of clinical and demographic metadata differed by source and by participant and was supplied without curation.

As regards this clone: Its recognized antigen is unknown. No clone much larger than this one lies a single base away; base qualities are absent.

TCRbeta CDR3 regions were amplified from genomic DNA using the immunoSEQ Assay, a bias-controlled multiplex PCR. For the original study's pipeline: Nucleated cell counts per sample were estimated from amplification of reference gene primers within the assay. To quantify the absolute abundance of each unique TCRbeta CDR3 rearrangement, sequence reads were collapsed and filtered. For each sample, productive Simpson clonality was calculated by taking the square root of Simpson's diversity index across productive rearrangements. Drawn from immuneACCESS, this table holds only the in-frame rearrangements with V and J called that TCRdb kept. Clones are partly lost; checked studies trace under half to an unresolved V gene and leave the rest unexplained. V and J calls and clone size are copied from that table; D and trimming were computed from the DNA. This sample is represented by about 270,000 clones; around 93% of them were singletons. 2.5% to 3% of the sample is held by the ten biggest clonotypes.

The sample consisted of PBMCs or T cells enriched from blood (not recorded which). Recombination linked TRBV19 to TRBJ1-5, with no reliable assignment of the D segment. The TCR comes from a middle-aged man who had been exposed to COVID-19. The DNA is as follows: TGTGCCAGTAGTATAGGAGGGTACAATCAGCCCCAGCATTTT. Translated, this is CASSIGGYNQPQHF.